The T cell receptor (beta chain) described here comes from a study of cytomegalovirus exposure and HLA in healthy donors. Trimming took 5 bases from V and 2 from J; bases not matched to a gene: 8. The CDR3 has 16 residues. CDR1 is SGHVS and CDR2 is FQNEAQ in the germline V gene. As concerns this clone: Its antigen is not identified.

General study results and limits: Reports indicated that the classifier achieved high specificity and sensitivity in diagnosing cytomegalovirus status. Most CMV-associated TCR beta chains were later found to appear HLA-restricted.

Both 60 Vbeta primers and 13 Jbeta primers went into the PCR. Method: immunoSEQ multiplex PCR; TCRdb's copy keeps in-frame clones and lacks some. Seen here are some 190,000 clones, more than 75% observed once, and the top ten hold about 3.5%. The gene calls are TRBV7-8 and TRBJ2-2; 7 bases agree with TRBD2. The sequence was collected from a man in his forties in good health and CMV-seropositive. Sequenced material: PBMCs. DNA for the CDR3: TGTGCCAGCAGCGTCCTCGGGGGGACTAACACCGGGGAGCTGTTTTTT. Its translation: CASSVLGGTNTGELFF.